The present T cell receptor beta chain was sequenced within a study of cytomegalovirus exposure and HLA in healthy donors (TCRdb year 2017). Concerning the study at large: An earlier analysis of 587 of the donors reported approximately 290 Gb of sequence data and 120 million or so unique TCR beta sequences from 150 million to 200 million T cells. Approximately 310 gigabases of sequencing data and 70 million to 100 million unique TCR sequences were included in an early release covering around 650 HLA-typed donors. Among the approximately 400 genotyped donors, about 85% belonged to the genetic ancestry cluster associated with self-reported Caucasian donors. The aim of the study was to test whether cataloging public T cell receptors could identify signatures of past pathogen exposure. Using immunosequencing, the study profiled T cell repertoires from 666 subjects and related those repertoires to cytomegalovirus serostatus. In addition to the first cohort of 500 to 850 subjects, a separate validation cohort of some 120 different subjects was used. High-throughput TCR immunosequencing, statistical association of individual TCRs with disease status, and machine learning were combined to predict cytomegalovirus infection status. A later analysis re-analyzed previously published TCR beta repertoires from 660 or so donors and added high-resolution HLA genotyping to study TCR occurrence patterns. In the later analysis, no new phenotypic data were used to find candidate immune exposures; instead, reliance was placed on TCR beta sequences and their occurrence across donors. In an earlier analysis of about 590 of the donors, high-throughput TCR beta sequencing was used to judge whether each TCR beta V gene segment behaved as functional or pseudogenic. Alongside the repertoire data, information on donor age, sex, ethnicity and CMV serostatus was compiled. A later genetic analysis used genome-wide SNP genotypes for about three fifths of the 666 donors, treating that subset as a discovery cohort. Every discovery cohort repertoire had been produced on one sequencing platform. Class I and class II HLA loci were covered by the typing at four-digit resolution. Typing coverage varied by locus: about 620-630 donors for A, B, C, DRB1 and DQB1; roughly 500 for DQA1; about 590 for DPA1; 450 to 480 for DPB1. Because of strong linkage in the cohort, 5 or 6 DR-DQ haplotypes were treated as single units for association and clustering. Among around 400 genotyped donors of the cohort, an average of roughly 230,000 unique TCR beta nucleotide sequences was sequenced per donor, of which roughly 17% were non-productive. What the authors observed across the whole study: A group of highly shared sequence variants was considered likely to be a technical artifact of the sequencing pipeline. A further reported finding was that TCR beta sequences accurately predicted the HLA-A and HLA-B alleles for most subjects in the first cohort. In the study, approximately 150 TCR beta chains were listed as associated with cytomegalovirus. In this cohort, only TCR beta chains were sequenced, and detectable features were limited by the absence of alpha or paired-chain data. Most TCR sequences were seen in very few donors, while some public TCRs were found in many individuals. In a later analysis, HLA-associated TCR beta chains were found to be more clonally expanded and to have lower generation probabilities than equally common non-associated chains. CMV serostatus was the only immune exposure information available for the cohort. Cytomegalovirus status was reported to be diagnosed by the classifier with high specificity and sensitivity in both the original and validation cohorts. Because counts were too low, roughly 17 rarely observed V segments, including chromosome 9 orphons, were left out of the earlier analysis of about 620 of the donors. Presence/absence analyses assumed roughly uniform sequencing depth across donors, an assumption that may not hold. According to a later analysis, most CMV-associated TCR beta chains appeared to be HLA-restricted, and the HLA associations seemed to be driven largely by CMV exposure. A few of the identified cytomegalovirus-associated TCR beta chains were confirmed in vitro to be specific for cytomegalovirus antigens. In an earlier analysis of 500 to 650 of the donors, most TCR beta V segments appeared in productive rearrangements about 87% or about 30% of the time, broadly matching IMGT annotations. Because HLA typing was unavailable for some donors at each locus, only the typed subset was used in association tests. Linkage disequilibrium might explain the correlated functional status among segregating V segments, but an unknown experimental factor could not be ruled out. According to a later analysis, TCR association rates differed among HLA loci, with DRB1 alleles showing the most associated TCRs and HLA-C alleles showing the fewest. Assigning TCR associations to individual alleles was difficult when HLA alleles, especially DR and DQ, strongly co-occurred. A later genetic analysis associated a missense DCLRE1C variant with V-gene and J-gene trimming of TCR beta chains, and an independent cohort replicated the association. According to the authors, the approach could potentially be generalized to other disease states and immunological phenotypes. Compared with the 666-donor mean, donors in an Asian-associated ancestry cluster had fewer N-insertions in productive TCRs, according to a later genetic analysis. At a false discovery rate of 0.05, a later analysis linked some 18,000 TCR beta sequences to specific HLA alleles. According to a later analysis, parvovirus B19, influenza, CMV and Epstein-Barr virus appeared linked to several top co-occurrence clusters.

On this clone: This receptor's antigen is unknown. Base qualities are missing; no much larger clone stands one base away.

The library was built by means of the immunoSEQ multiplex PCR assay. For the multiplex PCR, a mixture combining 60 forward primers for TCR Vbeta segments and 13 reverse primers for TCR Jbeta segments was used. Amplification of the CDR3 region of rearranged TCR beta genes was performed with a multiplex PCR assay on genomic DNA. The Illumina HiSeq System was used to sequence the amplified TCR beta libraries as 87-base-pair reads. The paper's processing steps were these. In a later analysis, tens of millions of unique TCR beta chains were counted across the approximately 640 repertoires, and around 11 million of these chains were shared by at least two donors. Raw reads were error-corrected and collapsed into unique sequences by a nearest-neighbor algorithm in which closely related sequences were merged to remove PCR and sequencing errors. V, D and J gene segments were assigned by aligning CDR3 sequences to IMGT reference sequences. For a sequence to be retained, at least a six-nucleotide match to both a V gene segment and a J gene segment was required. A rearrangement counted as productive if the CDR3 had no stop codons and remained in frame with V and J, and every other rearrangement counted as non-productive. Following IMGT convention, CDR3 was defined as the stretch from the second conserved V-encoded cysteine to the conserved J-encoded phenylalanine. The earlier analysis of roughly 590 of the donors excluded sequences that lacked an unambiguous match to a single V gene segment. In an earlier analysis of several hundred of the donors, V segments were called functional above 56.7% productive rearrangements and were called segregating when the between-donor standard deviation exceeded 5%. A statistical classification framework was built for diagnosing cytomegalovirus status from the catalog of TCR beta chain sequences. V and J gene assignment, in a later analysis, came from comparing TCR nucleotide sequences with IMGT/GENE-DB human TR gene sequences. The TCRdist pipeline was used in a later analysis to assign CDR3 sequences and most-parsimonious VDJ recombination scenarios. In a later analysis, each TCR beta chain was defined by its CDR3 amino acid sequence together with its V-gene family, and reads lacking a unique V-gene family were excluded. To address suspected cross-contamination and a sequencing artifact, a later analysis removed roughly 580 highly shared, low-generation-probability nucleotide sequences. A later analysis calculated a clonal expansion index for each public chain from normalized within-repertoire ranks of inferred template counts. In a later analysis, generation probabilities were computed using a VDJ recombination model fitted to out-of-frame rearrangements, and the results were checked against IGoR. In a later analysis, TCR-TCR, TCR-HLA and TCR-CMV co-occurrence was scored with hypergeometric tests, and a repertoire-size bias correction was applied to TCR pairs. False discovery rates were estimated in a later analysis by permuting HLA or CMV assignments 20 times. A later analysis grouped co-occurring TCRs with DBSCAN, adding TCRdist sequence similarity when clustering within HLA-allele-positive subsets. Co-occurrence clustering excluded repertoires with fewer than 30,000 or more than 120,000 public chains, plus five with anomalous nucleotide sharing. TCRdb took this table from immuneACCESS and kept in-frame rearrangements with V and J called. Such tables lack part of the clones; where checked against another copy, unresolved V genes explain under half of the gap, and the rest is unexplained. V and J calls and clone size are those listed in that table; D and trimming were worked out from the DNA. This sample gives some 140,000 clones in total; approximately 71% of them show up just once. The ten largest clones capture about 1% of the sample.

The cohort was made up of approximately 670 healthy bone marrow donors. At the time of sampling, every cohort member was nominally healthy, though immune exposures that went unrecorded were likely present. The donor tested CMV seronegative, placing the donor among the 350 to 400 seronegative members of the cohort. A peripheral blood sample was provided by each donor, and peripheral blood mononuclear cells were used for TCR beta sequencing. The Qiagen DNeasy Blood Extraction Kit was used to extract genomic DNA from the blood cell samples. The sequenced sample was PBMCs. This clonotype was obtained from a woman aged 55-69 years in good health and CMV-seronegative.

The DNA sequence is as follows: TGTGCCAGTAGGGGCAACAACTATGGCTACACCTTC. This codes for CASRGNNYGYTF. The sequence joins TRBV19 to TRBJ1-2; the D gene cannot be resolved reliably. CDR1 is given as LNHDA and CDR2 as SQIVND, both from the germline V gene (reference sequence). The CDR3, from cysteine to phenylalanine, totals 12 residues. The DNA shown is the 36-base CDR3, in frame from base 1. Relative to germline, V is 6 bases shorter and J is 2 bases shorter, with 7 bases between their ends.